Following are 27 T cell receptor beta chains from one sample sequenced in a study of Ad26.COV2.S vaccination and SARS-CoV-2 variants. Treatment meaning: around 19 received Ad26.COV2.S at low or high dose, single or two shots; a few received placebo; per-sample allocation not given. The investigators took samples on day 63 after the first vaccine or placebo injection. Sequencing was performed with immunoSEQ multiplex PCR; in TCRdb, only in-frame clones are kept and a portion is missing. This table has around 300,000 clones, 86% appearing once. This specimen consisted of peripheral blood, obtained in a trial of Ad26.COV2.S vaccine versus placebo. These receptors all stem from a person between 18 and 59 years old who received the Ad26.COV2.S COVID-19 vaccine or a placebo.

The V call is TRBV20-1, the J call TRBJ2-3; D is uncertain. Germline CDR1 DFQATT, CDR2 SNEGSKA (reference sequence). Between the trimmed V and J ends, which lost 4 bases and 1 base, there was a span of 3 bases. This CDR3 spans 11 amino acids. The CDR3 sequence: CSAIRTDTQYF. In nucleotides, the CDR3 is TGCAGTGCTATCCGCACAGATACGCAGTATTTT.

This chain links TRBV7-7 with TRBJ2-5; unclear D gene. This CDR3 has 13 amino acids. V lost 2 bases and J 5 bases, leaving 9 bases between the germline ends. The germline V gene has CDR1 SSHAT and CDR2 FNYEAQ (reference sequence). CDR3 sequence reads: CASSLSKAETQYF. CDR3 in DNA: TGTGCCAGCAGCTTATCTAAGGCGGAGACCCAGTACTTC. Full variable domain (outside the CDR3, taken from reference TRBV7-7 and TRBJ2-5): GAGVSQSPRYKVTKRGQDVTLRCDPISSHATLYWYQQALGQGPEFLTYFNYEAQPDKSGLPSDRFSAERPEGSISTLTIQRTEQRDSAMYRCASSLSKAETQYFGPGTRLLVL.

The gene calls are TRBV2 and TRBJ1-1; D gene unclear. Trimming pared 8 bases from V and 1 base from J, leaving 11 bases between. The CDR3 totals 13 residues. In germline, CDR1 is SNHLY, CDR2 FYNNEI. The DNA of the CDR3 is TGTGCCAGCCCGCGAGGCCAGAACACTGAAGCTTTCTTT. It specifies CASPRGQNTEAFF.

J is TRBJ2-5 and V is TRBV4-1, with a weak D call TRBD1 (6 bases). The CDR3 covers 14 residues. The germline V and J ends were trimmed by 2 bases and 1 base, with 8 bases remaining between them. Germline V gives CDR1 MGHRA, CDR2 YSYEKL. DNA for the CDR3: TGCGCCAGCAGCCAACGGACAGCCCAAGAGACCCAGTACTTC. Its translation: CASSQRTAQETQYF.

The genes are TRBV29-1 and TRBJ2-7; D possibly corresponds to TRBD1 (5 bases). Germline CDR1 SQVTM, CDR2 ANQGSEA. This CDR3 is 13 amino acids long. V lost 3 bases to trimming and J lost 5 bases, with 14 bases between them. The CDR3 loop is CSVERRVGDEQYF. The DNA for the CDR3 is TGCAGCGTTGAGCGCAGGGTAGGCGACGAGCAGTACTTC.

V usage is TRBV18 and J usage is TRBJ2-7, with 9 bases fitting TRBD1. Unmatched junction bases numbered 9, after V lost 6 bases and J lost 3 bases. The germline CDR1 and CDR2 sequences are KGHSH and LQKENI. The CDR3 spans 15 residues. The CDR3 sequence: CASSLRRGQGYEQYF. CDR3 in DNA: TGTGCCAGCTCCCTACGTAGGGGACAGGGCTACGAGCAGTACTTC.

The chain employs TRBV19 and TRBJ2-1; 10 positions match TRBD2. Germline loops: CDR1 LNHDA, CDR2 SQIVND (reference sequence). The CDR3 is made up of 15 amino acids. J was trimmed by 5 bases and V by 2 bases; bases with no gene match: 3. CDR3 region: CASSIWTSGDNEQFF. The CDR3 nucleotides are TGTGCCAGTAGTATATGGACTAGCGGCGACAATGAGCAGTTCTTC.

This clone was seen a single time. This chain joins TRBV14 and TRBJ1-6; the D gene is possibly TRBD1 (5 bases). Germline V lookup: CDR1 SGHDN, CDR2 FVKESK. This CDR3 is built from 15 residues. V shed 4 bases and J shed 7 bases, with 14 bases lying between them. CDR3 amino acids: CASSPLDSYNSPLHF. Written as DNA, the CDR3 is TGTGCCAGCAGCCCATTAGACAGCTACAATTCACCCCTCCACTTT.

This chain joins TRBV5-1 and TRBJ2-7; TRBD2 agrees at 16 bases. This CDR3 region has 18 residues. The J segment lost 5 bases and the V segment lost 4 bases, leaving 12 bases of the junction unmatched. The germline gives CDR1 SGHRS, CDR2 YFSETQ. The CDR3 reads CASSPGRGTSGRADEQYF. Written as DNA, the CDR3 is TGCGCCAGCAGCCCGGGACGCGGGACTAGCGGGAGGGCCGACGAGCAGTACTTC.

The chain uses TRBV5-5 and TRBJ1-2; D possibly corresponds to TRBD1 (5 bases). The germline CDR1 and CDR2 sequences are SGHKS and YYEKEE (reference sequence). This CDR3 is built from 19 residues. Trimming removed 0 bases at V and 1 base at J, with 22 bases between. CDR3 nucleotides: TGTGCCAGCAGCTTGGACGGGAGGGCCCAGGGCGTCAATAACTATGGCTACACCTTC. Encoded protein: CASSLDGRAQGVNNYGYTF.

The chain uses TRBV3-1 (or the pseudogene TRBV3-2) and TRBJ1-1; a possible D gene is TRBD1 (6 bases). The V end lost 5 bases, the J end lost 6 bases, and 10 bases lay between the germline ends. In germline, CDR1 is LGHDT, CDR2 YNNKEL (reference sequence). The CDR3 is 12 amino acids. The CDR3 protein is CASSVQGSEAFF. The CDR3 DNA reads TGTGCCAGCAGCGTACAGGGTTCTGAAGCTTTCTTT.

The V call is TRBV9, the J call TRBJ2-1; 7 positions match TRBD1. This CDR3 contains 14 residues. V lost 4 bases and J lost 5; bases outside the gene matches: 6. Germline V gene sequence: CDR1 SGDLS, CDR2 YYNGEE. CDR3 amino acids: CASSPGGQDNEQFF. DNA for the CDR3: TGTGCCAGCAGCCCAGGGGGACAAGACAATGAGCAGTTCTTC. The whole variable domain, filled in from reference TRBV9 and TRBJ2-1, reads DSGVTQTPKHLITATGQRVTLRCSPRSGDLSVYWYQQSLDQGLQFLIQYYNGEERAKGNILERFSAQQFPDLHSELNLSSLELGDSALYFCASSPGGQDNEQFFGPGTRLTVL.

The chain recombines TRBV4-1 with TRBJ1-5, with D perhaps TRBD1 (5 bases). Trimming took 3 bases from V and 0 from J, leaving 12 bases between them. The CDR3 consists of 16 residues. Germline CDR1 is MGHRA and CDR2 is YSYEKL. CDR3 amino acids: CASSQGTLGSNQPQHF. The DNA of the CDR3 is TGCGCCAGCAGCCAGGGGACCCTGGGTAGCAATCAGCCCCAGCATTTT.

The gene calls are TRBV9 and TRBJ2-7; D uncertain. The CDR3 extends over 13 amino acids. Looked up from germline, CDR1 is SGDLS and CDR2 is YYNGEE. Between the trimmed V and J ends, which lost 3 bases and 4 bases, there was a span of 11 bases. The CDR3 here is CASSAPSEYEQYF. The CDR3 DNA sequence: TGTGCCAGCAGCGCCCCCTCTGAATACGAGCAGTACTTC.

The chain employs TRBV27 and TRBJ2-3; 8 nucleotides line up with TRBD2. CDR3 size: 14 residues. V shed 7 bases and J 3 bases; nucleotides not matched to a gene: 6. Germline-derived CDR1 and CDR2 are MNHEY and SMNVEV (reference sequence). The CDR3 region is CASTSPSGTDTQYF. As DNA, the CDR3 is TGTGCCAGCACCTCCCCTAGCGGGACAGATACGCAGTATTTT.

DNA of the CDR3: TGTGCCAGCAGTTTAGCCCGGATACAGTTCTTC. This translates into CASSLARIQFF. The chain recombines TRBV12-3 or TRBV12-4 with TRBJ2-1; D is unclear. The length of the CDR3 is 11 residues. V was pared by 0 bases and J by 13 bases, with 7 bases between.

J is TRBJ2-7 and V is TRBV6-6; 7 bases are a match to TRBD1. Germline-derived CDR1 and CDR2 are MNHNY and SVGAGI (reference sequence). This CDR3 comprises 14 residues. V was pared by 5 bases and J by 2 bases, with 6 bases of the junction left unmatched. The chain's CDR3 is CASSTGQLTYEQYF. Here the CDR3 DNA reads TGTGCCAGCAGTACGGGACAGTTAACCTACGAGCAGTACTTC.

CDR3 amino acids: CASSSGQTYQPQHF. In nucleotides, the CDR3 is TGTGCCAGCAGTTCGGGACAGACTTATCAGCCCCAGCATTTT. This chain uses TRBV6-5 with TRBJ1-5, with TRBD1 matching 7 bases. J gave up 5 bases and V 4 bases, and 5 bases lay outside the gene matches. The CDR3 covers 14 residues. In germline, CDR1 is MNHEY, CDR2 SVGAGI.

V is TRBV10-3 and J is TRBJ2-7; D remains unclear. Trimming took 6 bases from V and 0 from J, leaving 18 bases between them. The germline CDR1 and CDR2 sequences are ENHRY and SYGVKD. The CDR3 covers 16 residues. CDR3: CAISAESSAFSYEQYF. CDR3 DNA: TGTGCCATCAGCGCCGAGAGCAGCGCATTCTCCTACGAGCAGTACTTC.

This clone appeared a single time. This rearrangement joins TRBV7-8 to TRBJ1-3, with D possibly being TRBD1 (5 bases). The ends were cut back, 1 base at V and 0 bases at J, with 13 bases in the middle. The CDR3 has 17 residues. Germline V gene sequence: CDR1 SGHVS, CDR2 FQNEAQ. The CDR3 spells CASSLGGTATSGNTIYF. The CDR3 DNA reads TGTGCCAGCAGCTTAGGGGGGACGGCAACCTCTGGAAACACCATATATTTT.

The chain joins TRBV28 to TRBJ2-7, with 8 bases that match TRBD1. The CDR3 consists of 14 residues. V trimming: 5 bases; J trimming: 4 bases; junction bases outside the gene matches: 7. Per germline, CDR1 MDHEN and CDR2 SYDVKM. The CDR3 spells CASSPHDRGYEQYF. The CDR3 nucleotides are TGTGCCAGCAGTCCTCACGACAGGGGTTACGAGCAGTACTTC.

The CDR3 is CASSHLGQDGNPRNEKLFF. The DNA for the CDR3 is TGTGCCAGCAGCCACCTGGGACAGGACGGCAATCCCCGGAATGAAAAACTGTTTTTT. This chain joins TRBV4-2 and TRBJ1-4; 8 nucleotides line up with TRBD1. V shed 3 bases, J shed 5 bases, and the junction held 17 bases outside the gene matches. Germline V gene lookup returns CDR1 LGHNA and CDR2 YNFKEQ. CDR3 length equals 19 residues.

The chain links TRBV19 to TRBJ1-5; D is ambiguous. Trimming stripped 5 bases from V and 4 bases from J, with 12 bases between. This CDR3 contains 14 residues. CDR1 LNHDA and CDR2 SQIVND come from the germline V gene (reference sequence). CDR3: CASSPMVGNQPQHF. As DNA, the CDR3 is TGTGCCAGTAGTCCCATGGTCGGAAATCAGCCCCAGCATTTT.

The rearrangement uses TRBV7-8 and TRBJ1-2; D possibly corresponds to TRBD1 (6 bases). Germline V gene sequence: CDR1 SGHVS, CDR2 FQNEAQ. The CDR3 extends over 13 amino acids. V was trimmed by 5 bases and J by 4 bases, leaving 11 bases between them. For the CDR3, the DNA is TGTGCCAGCAGCGCAGGGGCTGCCTATGGCTACACCTTC. Translation gives CASSAGAAYGYTF.

The chain joins TRBV24-1 to TRBJ2-3, with 8 nucleotides matching TRBD2. Germline CDR1 reads KGHDR; CDR2 reads SFDVKD. The V gene end was trimmed by 9 bases and the J gene end by 0 bases; junction bases not matched to a gene: 4. The CDR3 covers 14 residues. In DNA form, the CDR3 reads TGTGCCACCCGGGGGGGAGGGAGCACAGATACGCAGTATTTT. It translates to CATRGGGSTDTQYF.

This chain links TRBV3-1 (or the pseudogene TRBV3-2) with TRBJ1-2; D call uncertain. The V end was cut by 5 bases, the J end by 2 bases, with 12 bases between. This CDR3 region has 14 residues. Germline loops: CDR1 LGHDT, CDR2 YNNKEL (reference sequence). CDR3: CASSGLGSNYGYTF. CDR3 sequence (DNA): TGTGCCAGCAGCGGTTTAGGGAGCAACTATGGCTACACCTTC.

The chain combines TRBV7-9 with TRBJ2-7; D is uncertain. The CDR3 runs to 14 residues. CDR1 and CDR2 from the germline V gene are SEHNR and FQNEAQ (reference sequence). V lost 5 bases, J lost 0 bases, and 11 bases lay in between. The CDR3 nucleotides read TGTGCCAGCAGCAAGCCCTCTAGCTCCTACGAGCAGTACTTC. This sequence encodes CASSKPSSSYEQYF.